A single sample is the source of the 27 T cell receptor beta chains below, sequenced in a study of T cells in localized non-small cell lung cancer. The method was immunoSEQ multiplex PCR; TCRdb's version includes in-frame clones alone and lacks a portion of them. Altogether around 50,000 clones are present, 86% being singletons, with the ten largest covering 5.2%. The material sequenced was peripheral blood, taken before any cancer treatment. Source of these receptors: a woman between 35 and 70 years old with stage I lung adenocarcinoma.

This chain uses TRBV4-2 with TRBJ1-1; no clear D gene. Germline CDR1 LGHNA, CDR2 YNFKEQ. Trimming left V 2 bases short and J 1 base short, with 8 bases between. The CDR3 consists of 14 residues. In DNA, the CDR3 is TGTGCCAGCAGCCAAAGGACGTCGAACACTGAAGCTTTCTTT. Translating it yields CASSQRTSNTEAFF.

The V gene is TRBV6-1, the J gene TRBJ2-7; D not certain. There are 14 residues in the CDR3. Germline V gene lookup returns CDR1 MNHNS and CDR2 SASEGT. V lost 2 bases, J lost 0 bases, and 8 bases lay in between. The chain's CDR3 is CASSEYKGSYEQYF. CDR3 in DNA: TGTGCCAGCAGTGAATATAAGGGCTCCTACGAGCAGTACTTC.

The chain links TRBV28 to TRBJ1-5; 9 positions match TRBD1. Germline CDR1 and CDR2: MDHEN and SYDVKM. V trimming: 6 bases; J trimming: 4 bases; junction bases outside the gene matches: 4. This CDR3 comprises 14 residues. The chain's CDR3 is CASRDGQGNQPQHF. The DNA of the CDR3 is TGTGCCAGCAGGGATGGACAGGGGAATCAGCCCCAGCATTTT.

The rearrangement links TRBV11-2 to TRBJ1-1; D might be TRBD1 (5 bases). The V end was cut by 5 bases, the J end by 4 bases, with 11 bases between. The germline V gene encodes CDR1 SGHAT and CDR2 FQNNGV. The CDR3 covers 13 residues. The CDR3 region is CASSLEGLTEAFF. The CDR3 DNA sequence: TGTGCCAGCAGCCTGGAGGGGCTCACTGAAGCTTTCTTT.

Comments on this clone: The sample carries other DNA sequences with the same CDR3. The chain has TRBV18 and TRBJ2-3; no reliable D call. Germline-derived CDR1 and CDR2 are KGHSH and LQKENI. This CDR3 is 12 amino acids long. Trimming removed 6 bases from V and 3 bases from J, with 7 bases in between. As DNA, the CDR3 is TGTGCCAGCTCCCCCAGGACAGATACGCAGTATTTT. The encoded protein is CASSPRTDTQYF.

By frequency in the sample, this clone is medium-sized. The chain links TRBV2 to TRBJ1-5; 7 bases match TRBD1. The CDR3 runs to 13 residues. Germline trimming cut 5 bases from V and 7 bases from J; bases unmatched to any gene: 5. The germline V gene encodes CDR1 SNHLY and CDR2 FYNNEI. The CDR3 DNA sequence: TGTGCCAGCAGTCTTACAGGGGAACAGCCCCAGCATTTT. This codes for CASSLTGEQPQHF.

Written as DNA, the CDR3 is TGTGCCAGCAACGACAGGGGGAATCAGCCCCAGCATTTT. Translating gives CASNDRGNQPQHF. The J gene is TRBJ1-5, the V gene TRBV28; 9 bases are a match to TRBD1. The germline V gene has CDR1 MDHEN and CDR2 SYDVKM. The V and J ends lost 7 bases and 4 bases, in that order; junction bases with no gene match: 2. This CDR3 is built from 13 residues.

This chain connects TRBV6-5 to TRBJ1-6; possibly TRBD1 for D (5 bases). Trimming stripped 8 bases from V and 14 bases from J, with 16 bases between. Germline CDR1 MNHEY, CDR2 SVGAGI. The CDR3 has 12 amino acids. CDR3 sequence: CASGQLQVSLHF. DNA for the CDR3: TGTGCCAGCGGGCAGTTACAGGTGTCCCTCCACTTT.

This clone appeared a single time. The CDR3: CASSYPGGWNTEAFF. The CDR3 DNA reads as TGTGCCAGCAGTTACCCGGGGGGGTGGAACACTGAAGCTTTCTTT. V usage is TRBV6-5 and J usage is TRBJ1-1; a weak D match, TRBD1 (5 bases). V lost 2 bases to trimming and J lost 1 base, with 11 bases between them. The CDR3 spans 15 residues. Germline V lookup: CDR1 MNHEY, CDR2 SVGAGI.

This chain links TRBV7-9 with TRBJ2-3, with TRBD2 identical over 14 bases. Per germline, CDR1 SEHNR and CDR2 FQNEAQ (reference sequence). After removal of 5 bases from V and 5 bases from J, the junction contained 6 bases not matched to a gene. This CDR3 region has 16 residues. The DNA for the CDR3 is TGTGCCAGCAGCAGGACTAGCGGGGGGCGATTAGATACGCAGTATTTT. It encodes CASSRTSGGRLDTQYF.

The chain has TRBV28 and TRBJ1-4; D is perhaps TRBD1 (5 bases). This CDR3 has 14 residues. Trimming removed 5 bases at V and 5 bases at J, with 12 bases between. Looked up from germline, CDR1 is MDHEN and CDR2 is SYDVKM. For the CDR3, the DNA is TGTGCCAGCAGTGGCGACAGTTTGAATGAAAAACTGTTTTTT. It yields the protein CASSGDSLNEKLFF.

The chain recombines TRBV19 with TRBJ1-2; D gene uncertain. The germline CDR1 and CDR2 sequences are LNHDA and SQIVND (reference sequence). The CDR3 extends over 11 amino acids. Trimming pared 4 bases from V and 4 bases from J, leaving 4 bases between. This chain's CDR3 is CASSTGYGYTF. The CDR3 nucleotides are TGTGCCAGTAGTACCGGCTATGGCTACACCTTC.

This clone was seen only once. The rearrangement links TRBV1 to TRBJ1-1. TRBV1 is a recognized pseudogene. The CDR3 extends over 13 amino acids. CDR3 sequence: CTSSRGEGTEAFF. The DNA of the CDR3 is TGCACCAGCAGCCGCGGGGAGGGGACTGAAGCTTTCTTT.

The V gene is TRBV14, the J gene TRBJ2-7, with D perhaps TRBD1 or TRBD2 (6 bases each). CDR3 length: 14 amino acids. V lost 4 bases and J 3 bases, leaving 13 bases between the germline ends. Germline V lookup: CDR1 SGHDN, CDR2 FVKESK. Here the CDR3 DNA reads TGTGCCAGCAGCCGCAGGGGACTGAGCTACGAGCAGTACTTC. Encoded protein: CASSRRGLSYEQYF.

The rearrangement uses TRBV4-3 and TRBJ2-3; D gene ambiguous. Germline values: CDR1 LGHNA, CDR2 YSLEER. The V end lost 3 bases, the J end lost 4 bases, and 8 bases lay between the germline ends. The CDR3 contains 13 residues. The CDR3, as DNA: TGCGCCAGCAGCCATGGAGTGGCAGATACGCAGTATTTT. The encoded protein is CASSHGVADTQYF.

The chain recombines TRBV7-6 with TRBJ2-3, with unresolved D. This CDR3 has 15 residues. V was trimmed by 0 bases and J by 1 base, leaving 8 bases between them. The germline gives CDR1 SGHVS, CDR2 FNYEAQ. The CDR3, as DNA: TGTGCCAGCAGCTTAGCAGACCTTCGCACAGATACGCAGTATTTT. It encodes CASSLADLRTDTQYF.

This rearrangement joins TRBV30 to TRBJ2-7; 8 nucleotides agree with TRBD1. Germline V lookup: CDR1 GTSNPN, CDR2 SVGIG (reference sequence). This CDR3 comprises 12 residues. The junction had 4 bases not matched to a gene; V was cut back by 5 bases and J by 4 bases. CDR3 coding DNA: TGTGCCTGGTCTACAGGGGGTTACGAGCAGTACTTC. Residues: CAWSTGGYEQYF. Full variable domain (rest looked up from reference TRBV30 and TRBJ2-7): SQTIHQWPATLVQPVGSPLSLECTVEGTSNPNLYWYRQAAGRGLQLLFYSVGIGQISSEVPQNLSASRPQDRQFILSSKKLLLSDSGFYLCAWSTGGYEQYFGPGTRLTVT.

The chain is built from TRBV6-5 and TRBJ2-5, with 8 bases fitting TRBD2. Germline CDR1 is MNHEY and CDR2 is SVGAGI. The CDR3 is 15 residues long. The ends lost 1 base at V and 5 bases at J; junction bases unmatched: 6. In DNA form, the CDR3 reads TGTGCCAGCAGTTACTTCCGGGGGGGGGCGGAGACCCAGTACTTC. Translation gives CASSYFRGGAETQYF.

This chain uses TRBV6-5 with TRBJ1-2; D gene unclear. Germline V gives CDR1 MNHEY, CDR2 SVGAGI. This CDR3 is built from 15 residues. Trimming removed 2 bases at V and 0 bases at J, with 10 bases between. The chain's CDR3 is CASSYSAGSNYGYTF. CDR3 DNA sequence: TGTGCCAGCAGTTACAGCGCAGGATCTAACTATGGCTACACCTTC.

The J gene is TRBJ2-7, the V gene TRBV6-5; D unclear. V lost 8 bases and J lost 3, with 17 bases in between. Germline loops: CDR1 MNHEY, CDR2 SVGAGI. The CDR3 has 14 amino acids. In DNA form, the CDR3 reads TGTGCCAGCTCAGTTACCTTAGGAGTCTACGAGCAGTACTTC. Encoded protein: CASSVTLGVYEQYF.

The V gene is TRBV6-6, the J gene TRBJ2-5, with TRBD1 as a possible D gene (5 bases). The last part of the DNA fits TRBJ2-7 better; the J call may be wrong. The germline V gene encodes CDR1 MNHNY and CDR2 SVGAGI (reference sequence). The CDR3 spans 14 residues. CDR3 bases: TGTGCCAGCATTGCAGGGTTGTTGTCCTACGAGCAGTACTTC. This gives the protein CASIAGLLSYEQYF.

This clone was seen just once. This sequence joins TRBV5-4 and TRBJ2-1, with TRBD1 as a possible D gene (5 bases). V was shortened by 0 bases and J by 0 bases, with 7 bases between the two germline ends. CDR1 is SGHNT and CDR2 is YYREEE in the germline V gene (reference sequence). CDR3 length: 15 residues. The CDR3 coding sequence is TGTGCCAGCAGCTTGGGACAGAGCTCCTACAATGAGCAGTTCTTC. Translation: CASSLGQSSYNEQFF. The whole variable domain, filled in from reference TRBV5-4 and TRBJ2-1, reads ETGVTQSPTHLIKTRGQQVTLRCSSQSGHNTVSWYQQALGQGPQFIFQYYREEENGRGNFPPRFSGLQFPNYSSELNVNALELDDSALYLCASSLGQSSYNEQFFGPGTRLTVL.

CDR3 sequence reads: CASSLGTSGYNEQFF. The CDR3, as DNA: TGTGCCAGCAGCCTAGGGACTAGCGGGTACAATGAGCAGTTCTTC. This sequence joins TRBV6-1 and TRBJ2-1; 12 nucleotides match TRBD2. Looked up from germline, CDR1 is MNHNS and CDR2 is SASEGT. The CDR3 contains 15 residues. The ends lost 6 bases at V and 4 bases at J; junction bases unmatched: 4.

This chain joins TRBV30 and TRBJ1-5; no clear D gene. CDR1 GTSNPN and CDR2 SVGIG come from the germline V gene (reference sequence). The CDR3 sequence is 16 residues long. V was shortened by 3 bases and J by 4 bases, with 19 bases between the two germline ends. This CDR3 is CAWSNGSRRRNQPQHF. CDR3 DNA: TGTGCCTGGAGCAACGGGTCTCGAAGAAGAAATCAGCCCCAGCATTTT.

This clone was seen more than once but under ten times. The rearrangement joins TRBV19 to TRBJ1-2, with 11 bases lining up with TRBD1. This CDR3 has 14 residues. The germline gives CDR1 LNHDA, CDR2 SQIVND (reference sequence). V shed 9 bases and J 6 bases; nucleotides not matched to a gene: 9. In nucleotides, the CDR3 is TGTGCCAGCTTTACTGGGACAGGGGGAGATGGCTACACCTTC. This gives the protein CASFTGTGGDGYTF.

This chain uses TRBV5-5 with TRBJ2-1; 11 bases line up with TRBD2. V trimming: 2 bases; J trimming: 14 bases; junction bases outside the gene matches: 12. The CDR3 contains 15 residues. The germline gives CDR1 SGHKS, CDR2 YYEKEE (reference sequence). CDR3 coding DNA: TGTGCCAGCAGCTTTAAGACTAGCGGGGTAAAAGGGGAGTTCTTC. Amino acids: CASSFKTSGVKGEFF.

This clone was counted between two and nine times. The V call is TRBV5-6, the J call TRBJ2-3; 8 nucleotides agree with TRBD2. The CDR3 length is 17 residues. Germline V gene sequence: CDR1 SGHDT, CDR2 YYEEEE. V trimming: 0 bases; J trimming: 4 bases; junction bases outside the gene matches: 10. Here the CDR3 DNA reads TGTGCCAGCAGCTTGGCCTTAGGACTAGCTCAGGCAGATACGCAGTATTTT. It codes for CASSLALGLAQADTQYF.